Presented here are 15 T cell receptor beta chains from one specimen sequenced in a study of PD-1 blockade in classical Hodgkin lymphoma. Assay: immunoSEQ multiplex PCR; the TCRdb copy retains only in-frame clones and omits some. The profile shows around 26,000 clones, approximately 80% of them singletons. All the patients suffered relapse after autologous stem cell transplantation, and brentuximab vedotin exposure differed. Source: peripheral blood mononuclear cells (PBMCs), taken before the second cycle of nivolumab. All receptors come from a human donor with classical Hodgkin lymphoma.

The chain uses TRBV5-6 and TRBJ1-6; D is unclear. Trimming left V 0 bases short and J 11 bases short, with 6 bases between. Germline loops: CDR1 SGHDT, CDR2 YYEEEE. The CDR3 spans 12 residues. As DNA, the CDR3 is TGTGCCAGCAGCTTGGTTGGGCCACCCCTCCACTTT. Its protein product is CASSLVGPPLHF.

The V call is TRBV25-1, the J call TRBJ1-6; 9 bases agree with TRBD1. CDR3 length equals 16 residues. Germline-derived CDR1 and CDR2 are MGHDK and SYGVNS. The J segment lost 4 bases and the V segment lost 2 bases, leaving 3 bases of the junction unmatched. The CDR3 coding sequence is TGTGCCAGCAGTGAAACCGGGACAGGGTATAATTCACCCCTCCACTTT. Translated: CASSETGTGYNSPLHF.

The DNA for the CDR3 is TGCGCCAGCAGCCTCCAACCCCTAGCGGGAGACGACAATGAGCAGTTCTTC. As protein: CASSLQPLAGDDNEQFF. This chain connects TRBV5-1 to TRBJ2-1, with 10 bases aligning to TRBD2. The germline CDR1 and CDR2 sequences are SGHRS and YFSETQ. V gave up 4 bases and J gave up 5 bases; unmatched junction bases: 12. The CDR3 has 17 amino acids.

This sequence joins TRBV6-1 and TRBJ2-7, with D unresolved. Germline V lookup: CDR1 MNHNS, CDR2 SASEGT. V dropped 8 bases and J dropped 6 bases, with 11 bases sitting between them. The CDR3 contains 11 residues. The CDR3: CASYNSGEQYF. CDR3 DNA: TGTGCCAGCTACAACTCGGGCGAGCAGTACTTC.

The chain is built from TRBV4-2 and TRBJ2-6; TRBD2 matches at 9 bases. Germline CDR1 reads LGHNA; CDR2 reads YNFKEQ. With 3 bases clipped from V and 3 bases from J, the junction kept 6 bases outside the gene matches. This CDR3 spans 17 amino acids. In nucleotides, the CDR3 is TGTGCCAGCAGCCATCACCGTAGCGGGAGTGGGGCCAACGTCCTGACTTTC. Translating it yields CASSHHRSGSGANVLTF.

This rearrangement joins TRBV30 to TRBJ2-6, with D hard to call. V was shortened by 2 bases and J by 11 bases, with 10 bases between the two germline ends. Germline V gives CDR1 GTSNPN, CDR2 SVGIG (reference sequence). The CDR3 spans 12 residues. Here the CDR3 reads CAWSSGFDVLTF. In DNA, the CDR3 is TGTGCCTGGAGTTCTGGGTTTGACGTCCTGACTTTC.

The CDR3 sequence: CASRLQDEQYF. For the CDR3, the DNA is TGTGCCAGCAGGCTCCAGGACGAGCAGTACTTC. This chain connects TRBV6-1 to TRBJ2-7; no firm D call. CDR1 is MNHNS, CDR2 SASEGT, per germline. CDR3 size: 11 residues. With 6 bases removed from V and 5 bases from J, the gap between germline ends came to 8 bases.

This chain connects TRBV19 to TRBJ2-7; D may be TRBD1 (6 bases). Between the trimmed V and J ends, which lost 3 bases and 3 bases, there was a span of 12 bases. CDR3 size: 14 residues. From germline, CDR1 is LNHDA and CDR2 SQIVND (reference sequence). The CDR3 nucleotides are TGTGCCAGTAGTATCGGCAGGGGCAACTACGAGCAGTACTTC. Translation gives CASSIGRGNYEQYF.

This rearrangement joins TRBV5-1 to TRBJ1-2; D gene unclear. The CDR3 consists of 12 residues. Germline-derived CDR1 and CDR2 are SGHRS and YFSETQ. Trimming cost V 4 bases and J 3 bases, with 7 bases left between them. The CDR3 reads CASSREDYGYTF. CDR3 nucleotide sequence: TGCGCCAGCAGCAGGGAGGACTATGGCTACACCTTC.

About this clone itself: Other DNA variants within this sample encode the same CDR3. V gene TRBV6-5 combines with J gene TRBJ2-1; D is possibly TRBD2 (6 bases). Germline V gene sequence: CDR1 MNHEY, CDR2 SVGAGI. V gave up 6 bases and J gave up 4 bases, with 13 bases separating them. The CDR3 runs to 14 residues. The CDR3 reads CASRLGLTYNEQFF. The CDR3 DNA follows: TGTGCCAGCAGACTAGGACTAACGTACAATGAGCAGTTCTTC.

The V gene is TRBV9, the J gene TRBJ2-7; D is ambiguous. V was cut by 0 bases and J by 2 bases, with 9 bases left in between. Germline CDR1 reads SGDLS; CDR2 reads YYNGEE. The CDR3 runs to 14 residues. The CDR3 here is CASSVDNSAYEQYF. The CDR3 DNA follows: TGTGCCAGCAGCGTAGATAACAGCGCCTACGAGCAGTACTTC. The full variable domain, its missing parts supplied by reference TRBV9 and TRBJ2-7, is DSGVTQTPKHLITATGQRVTLRCSPRSGDLSVYWYQQSLDQGLQFLIQYYNGEERAKGNILERFSAQQFPDLHSELNLSSLELGDSALYFCASSVDNSAYEQYFGPGTRLTVT.

Comments on this clone: At one boundary the junction diverges from the germline segment, which might be a read error. The chain recombines TRBV6-6 with TRBJ1-5; D gene ambiguous. CDR3 length equals 11 residues. Germline CDR1 is MNHNY and CDR2 is SVGAGI (reference sequence). CDR3 DNA: TGTGCCAGCAGGGACCGAGAGGAAGGGTATTTT. Amino acids: CASRDREEGYF.

This rearrangement joins TRBV5-4 to TRBJ2-7, with a tentative D call TRBD2 (7 bases). V was clipped by 4 bases and J by 3 bases, with 14 bases between them. Germline V gene sequence: CDR1 SGHNT, CDR2 YYREEE (reference sequence). The CDR3 contains 14 residues. CDR3 region: CASSLRGALYEQYF. The CDR3 coding sequence is TGTGCCAGCAGCCTCCGGGGGGCCCTCTACGAGCAGTACTTC.

The chain combines TRBV18 with TRBJ2-4, with 8 bases matching TRBD2. CDR1 and CDR2 (germline): KGHSH, LQKENI. Germline trimming cut 6 bases from V and 8 bases from J; bases unmatched to any gene: 9. CDR3 length: 14 amino acids. The CDR3 loop is CASSPSGGRDIQYF. The CDR3 bases are TGTGCCAGCTCCCCCTCGGGAGGGAGAGACATTCAGTACTTC.

The rearrangement links TRBV30 to TRBJ2-7; 9 bases line up with TRBD2. The CDR3 spans 14 residues. The V and J ends lost 3 bases and 2 bases, in that order; junction bases with no gene match: 5. Germline V gives CDR1 GTSNPN, CDR2 SVGIG (reference sequence). The DNA of the CDR3 is TGTGCCTGGAGCGTCCAGCGGGGGGCCTACGAGCAGTACTTC. Translation gives CAWSVQRGAYEQYF.